This T cell receptor (beta chain) was identified during a study of blood T cells in healthy people across ages. General observations from the study: Whereas aged donors had fewer naive CD4+ cells, long-lived donors had more of them and higher diversity. Naive T cell percentage and TCR beta diversity correlated strongly.

This clonotype occurred a few times. Its target is unknown. The CDR3 consists of 14 residues. J gave up 4 bases and V 4 bases, and 7 bases lay outside the gene matches. Germline assignment: CDR1 DFQATT and CDR2 SNEGSKA (reference sequence). Investigators took approximately 9.4 milliliters of peripheral blood from every donor. Extraction yielded at least 5.5 micrograms of total RNA per sample. The second PCR ran about 6 to 12 cycles with a sample-barcoded 5' primer and J-beta primers. TCRdb recomputed calls from the 5' RACE reads with MiXCR, one row per CDR3 protein. The sample lists 650,000 to 700,000 distinct CDR3 sequences; about 32% were seen once.

The sequencing input was blood. The chain has TRBV20-1 and TRBJ1-5, with 7 positions matching TRBD1. This sequence was found in a woman of 80 years or more in good health. The CDR3 region is CSAIKQGNNQPQHF. In nucleotides, the CDR3 is TGCAGTGCTATCAAACAGGGGAATAATCAGCCCCAGCATTTT.